The source of this T cell receptor (beta chain) is a study of Graves' ophthalmopathy and Graves' hyperthyroidism listed by TCRdb under 2018. Regarding the study in general: Peripheral blood samples were taken at the time of initial diagnosis, before any treatment was given. The study used signatures of the TCR beta repertoire to tell Graves' ophthalmopathy apart from Graves' hyperthyroidism and to predict which patients would progress to ophthalmopathy. In total, over 130 blood samples were TCR-sequenced: 40 to 45 ophthalmopathy, under 85 hyperthyroidism and roughly 17 hyperthyroidism-to-ophthalmopathy patients. To explore V-J signatures distinguishing ophthalmopathy from hyperthyroidism, a discovery set of 100 patients (fewer than 45 ophthalmopathy, roughly 55 stable hyperthyroidism) was enrolled. The independent validation cohort included approximately 19 hyperthyroidism patients plus 17 patients who later progressed from hyperthyroidism to ophthalmopathy. In a handful of hyperthyroidism patients, the T-cell repertoire of thyroid tissue was compared with the T-cell repertoire of blood. After sampling, hyperthyroidism patients received methimazole starting at 30 mg daily, and ophthalmopathy patients received high-dose intravenous methylprednisolone. The 100 discovery patients were divided at random into training and test sets in a 7:3 ratio.

Stable hyperthyroidism was defined as no progression to ophthalmopathy within 18 months of follow-up. Hyperthyroidism patients were newly diagnosed, with disease duration under 2 months, and aged 18 to 65 years. Patients were excluded if they had other autoimmune diseases, uncontrolled infections, pregnancy or lactation. Diagnosis relied on clinical symptoms, serum thyroxine, TRAb, thyroid ultrasound and orbital computed tomography. PBMCs were isolated from more than 8 ml of fresh peripheral blood by Ficoll-Paque density gradient centrifugation. Trizol reagent was used to extract the total RNA, and its quality was then checked on an Agilent 2100 Bioanalyzer. Study-level results and caveats: Sample size was not statistically predetermined, and group allocation was not concealed from the investigators. The 13-signature model separated ophthalmopathy from stable hyperthyroidism with 85% to 90% sensitivity and almost 84% specificity in cross-validation, and 80%/75% in the test set. In validation, the model predicted ophthalmopathy progression with about 70% sensitivity and about 73% specificity; some 13 predicted patients were CT-confirmed with GO in a median of approximately 6.2 months. Most expanded thyroid clonotypes with a frequency above 0.001 also appeared in blood, which suggests that blood repertoires may reflect the immune response in the thyroid.

For repertoire sequencing, the TCR beta CDR3 regions were amplified from RNA transcripts. The first round was an RT-PCR using HTBI primers with the Qiagen OneStep RT-PCR kit, and this first round was followed by a second-round multiplex PCR, then size selection and purification. Sequencing of the libraries was carried out on an Illumina HiSeq2000 in paired-end mode with 100 bp reads. In the source study's methods: SOAPnuke was used for read processing, and reads with adapters, uncalled bases, a mean Phred below 15, or no exact constant-primer or identifier match were discarded. COPE v1.2.5 was used to merge high-quality paired reads. Unique nucleotide sequences were defined as clonotypes and aligned to IMGT TRB V, D and J references using MiTCR v1.1. Only V-J combinations with frequency above 0.0001 were analysed, covering 99% to 99.2% of repertoires. For each V-J combination, a TCR clonal expansion and chaos score was defined as F50 clonal expansion divided by the chaos observed in the TCRdist matrix. Welch's t-statistics and random forest were used to reduce the features to around 13 V-J combinations, which were then used as input to a naive Bayes classifier. Thyroid-blood repertoire similarity was quantified with the Morisita-Horn index. In-frame beta chains were kept once TCRdb had trimmed the public reads at Q25 with fastp and called clones with MiXCR. One record per CDR3 amino acid sequence lists the most common genes and DNA. V and J calls and clone size were set by TCRdb, not the authors. The sample records 620,000 or so distinct CDR3 sequences, approximately 21% of which are singletons. In total, the top ten clones hold around 7% of the sample.

This clonotype was observed many times. Its antigen has not been determined. No base quality information exists; no much larger clone differs at one position. The CDR3 has 16 amino acids, counting the end cysteine and phenylalanine. CDR3 DNA is the only sequence kept; it has 48 bases, read in frame from the first base. Relative to germline, V is 1 base shorter and J is 0 bases shorter, with 13 bases between their ends. Taken from the germline V gene, the CDR1 and CDR2 loops are MNHNS and SASEGT. The chain is assembled from TRBV6-1 and TRBJ2-7, and the D gene may be TRBD2, 6 bases matching. This receptor was taken from a woman in her late teens or twenties with stable Graves' hyperthyroidism. Some clones in this sample may be carry-over from other donors' samples. Donor details come from another sample of the same person, matched by shared clones. Material: peripheral blood. The CDR3 region has the sequence CASSEEAGRPSYEQYF. In nucleotide form, the sequence is TGTGCCAGCAGTGAAGAAGCGGGCAGGCCCTCCTACGAGCAGTACTTC.